This T cell receptor (beta chain) was captured by sequencing in a study of identical twins. Regarding this clonotype: Its antigen is undetermined.

The germline V gene encodes CDR1 SGHVS and CDR2 FQNEAQ. Trimming stripped 6 bases from V and 7 bases from J, with 24 bases between. The CDR3 is 16 residues long. Healthy Caucasians provided all donations. Study-level findings and limits: Researchers caution that invariant MAIT and iNKT cells could partly confound zero-insertion analyses.

TCRdb re-analysed the 5' RACE reads in MiXCR, keeping a single row per CDR3 protein. The table lists 400,000 to 500,000 distinct CDR3 sequences, roughly 18% of them singletons. The receptor comes from a man aged 50-60 years in good health. Sequencing was carried out using naive T cells sorted from blood. The V and J genes are TRBV7-8 and TRBJ2-5; perhaps D is TRBD1 or TRBD2 (5 bases each). This CDR3 is CASSSRGGLSRGTQYF. The CDR3 coding sequence is TGTGCCAGCAGTTCCCGAGGAGGACTTTCTAGGGGGACCCAGTACTTC.